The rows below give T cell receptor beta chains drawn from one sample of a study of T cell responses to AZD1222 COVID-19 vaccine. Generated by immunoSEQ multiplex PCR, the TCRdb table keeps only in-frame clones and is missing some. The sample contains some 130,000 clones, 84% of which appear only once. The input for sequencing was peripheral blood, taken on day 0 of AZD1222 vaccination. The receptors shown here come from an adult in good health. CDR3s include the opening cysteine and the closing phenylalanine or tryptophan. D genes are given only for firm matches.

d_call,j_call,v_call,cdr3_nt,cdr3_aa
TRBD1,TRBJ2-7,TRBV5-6,TGTGCCAGCAGCCCCGAGGGACAGAGGATCACCTACGAGCAGTACTTC,CASSPEGQRITYEQYF
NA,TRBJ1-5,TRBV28,TGTGCCAGCAGTAATCTTCAGCCCCAGCATTTT,CASSNLQPQHF
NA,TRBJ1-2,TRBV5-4,TGTGCCAGCAGCTTGGATATGGAAAGTGGCTACACCTTC,CASSLDMESGYTF
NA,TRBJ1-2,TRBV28,TGTGCCAGCAGTTTATCCGGGCCACAAAATGGCTACACCTTC,CASSLSGPQNGYTF
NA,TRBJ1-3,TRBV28,TGTGCCAGCAGTTTATTGGTGGGGGCAGGAGGAAACACCATATATTTT,CASSLLVGAGGNTIYF
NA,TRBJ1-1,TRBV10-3,TGTGCCATCAATGTTCAGGGAAACACTGAAGCTTTCTTT,CAINVQGNTEAFF
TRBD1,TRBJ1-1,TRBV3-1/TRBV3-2,TGTGCCAGCAGCAGACAGGGGATTAGTAACACTGAAGCTTTCTTT,CASSRQGISNTEAFF
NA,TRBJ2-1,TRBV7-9,TGTGCCAGCAGCTTTACAGGGAAAACCGCGAATGAGCAGTTCTTC,CASSFTGKTANEQFF
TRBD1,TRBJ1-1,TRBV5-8,TGTGCCAGCAGCGACTACAGGGGGGTTAGCACTGAAGCTTTCTTT,CASSDYRGVSTEAFF
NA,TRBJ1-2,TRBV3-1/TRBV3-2,TGTGCCAGCAGCCAAGGTTCCAGGGGTTATGGCTACACCTTC,CASSQGSRGYGYTF